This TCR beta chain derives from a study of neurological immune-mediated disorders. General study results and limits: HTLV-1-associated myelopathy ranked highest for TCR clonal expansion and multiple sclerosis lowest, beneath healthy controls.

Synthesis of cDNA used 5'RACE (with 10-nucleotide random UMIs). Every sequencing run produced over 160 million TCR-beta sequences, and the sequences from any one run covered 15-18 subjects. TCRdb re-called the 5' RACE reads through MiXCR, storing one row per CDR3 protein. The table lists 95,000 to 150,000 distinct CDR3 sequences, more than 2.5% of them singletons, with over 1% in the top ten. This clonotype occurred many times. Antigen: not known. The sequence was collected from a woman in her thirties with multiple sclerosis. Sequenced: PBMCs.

The CDR3 sequence is CASSFGTDYTEAFF. For the CDR3, the DNA is TGTGCCAGCAGCTTCGGGACGGATTACACTGAAGCTTTCTTT. The rearrangement links TRBV7-9 to TRBJ1-1; D may be TRBD1 (5 bases). Between the trimmed V and J ends, which lost 3 bases and 3 bases, there was a span of 11 bases. From germline, CDR1 is SEHNR and CDR2 FQNEAQ (reference sequence). This CDR3 spans 14 amino acids.